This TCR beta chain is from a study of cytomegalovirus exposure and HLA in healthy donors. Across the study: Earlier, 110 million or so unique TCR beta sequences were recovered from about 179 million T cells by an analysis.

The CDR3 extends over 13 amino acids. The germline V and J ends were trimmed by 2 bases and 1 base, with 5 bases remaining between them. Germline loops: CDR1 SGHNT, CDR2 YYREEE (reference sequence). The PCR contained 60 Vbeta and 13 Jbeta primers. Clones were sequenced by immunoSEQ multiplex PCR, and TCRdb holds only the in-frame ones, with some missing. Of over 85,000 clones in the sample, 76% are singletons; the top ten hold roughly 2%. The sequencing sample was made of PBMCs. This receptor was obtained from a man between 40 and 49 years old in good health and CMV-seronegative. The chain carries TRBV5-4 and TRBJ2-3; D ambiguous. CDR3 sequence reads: CASSFHGTDTQYF. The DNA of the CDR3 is TGTGCCAGCAGCTTTCATGGCACAGATACGCAGTATTTT.